Below, 20 T cell receptor beta chains from the same sample are listed, as sequenced in a study of cytomegalovirus exposure and HLA in healthy donors. The PCR had 60 Vbeta and 13 Jbeta primers. Profiling relied on immunoSEQ multiplex PCR, and the TCRdb table lists in-frame clones only, not all of them. This table holds about 140,000 clones, approximately 83% found once. The sequenced sample was PBMCs. The receptor source for this set is a male donor in good health and CMV-seronegative.

This chain connects TRBV6-5 to TRBJ2-7, with 8 bases aligning to TRBD1. Trimming took 6 bases from V and 2 from J; bases not matched to a gene: 12. The germline V gene encodes CDR1 MNHEY and CDR2 SVGAGI. The CDR3 runs to 16 residues. The DNA of the CDR3 is TGTGCCAGCAGGTACGGCGGGACAGGAATGACCTACGAGCAGTACTTC. As protein: CASRYGGTGMTYEQYF.

The chain has TRBV7-9 and TRBJ2-5, with 10 bases lining up with TRBD2. CDR3 length equals 15 residues. Trimming at V came to 5 bases and at J to 4 bases, leaving 7 bases not matched to a gene. Germline CDR1 and CDR2: SEHNR and FQNEAQ (reference sequence). The CDR3: CASSAFSGRIETQYF. CDR3 nucleotides: TGTGCCAGCAGCGCCTTTAGCGGGAGGATAGAGACCCAGTACTTC.

V is TRBV7-9 and J is TRBJ2-7; TRBD1 matches at 7 bases. The CDR3 consists of 15 residues. Germline-derived CDR1 and CDR2 are SEHNR and FQNEAQ (reference sequence). Losses at the gene ends were 4 bases for V and 3 bases for J; bases not matched to a gene: 9. This chain's CDR3 is CASSSDRALNYEQYF. CDR3 bases: TGTGCCAGCAGCTCCGACAGGGCCCTCAACTACGAGCAGTACTTC.

This clone was detected ten times or more. The rearrangement uses TRBV7-2 and TRBJ2-1, with TRBD2 matching over 8 bases. Germline V gene data show CDR1 as SGHTA and CDR2 as FQGNSA. The trim removed 2 bases at V and 6 bases at J, leaving 3 bases unmatched. This CDR3 has 14 amino acids. In DNA, the CDR3 is TGTGCCAGCAGCTTAACCGGGACTAGCAATGAGCAGTTCTTC. This translates into CASSLTGTSNEQFF. The full variable domain, completed using reference TRBV7-2 and TRBJ2-1, is GAGVSQSPSNKVTEKGKDVELRCDPISGHTALYWYRQSLGQGLEFLIYFQGNSAPDKSGLPSDRFSAERTGGSVSTLTIQRTQQEDSAVYLCASSLTGTSNEQFFGPGTRLTVL.

CDR3 in amino acids: CASSGKGGVAMSGANVLTF. As DNA, the CDR3 is TGTGCCAGCAGCGGGAAAGGAGGGGTCGCGATGTCTGGGGCCAACGTCCTGACTTTC. The chain has TRBV11-1 and TRBJ2-6, with TRBD2 as a possible D gene (6 bases). From germline, CDR1 is SGHAT and CDR2 FQDESV (reference sequence). CDR3 size: 19 residues. Trimming pared 5 bases from V and 1 base from J, leaving 21 bases between.

The chain is built from TRBV19 and TRBJ2-1; 9 bases match TRBD1. The CDR3 is 15 amino acids. J was trimmed by 10 bases and V by 6 bases; bases with no gene match: 13. CDR1 is LNHDA, CDR2 SQIVND, per germline (reference sequence). In nucleotides, the CDR3 is TGTGCCAGTAGATATGATTCGGGACAGGGTCGGGAGCAGTTCTTC. Its protein product is CASRYDSGQGREQFF. Combining the CDR3 with reference TRBV19 and TRBJ2-1 gives the whole variable domain DGGITQSPKYLFRKEGQNVTLSCEQNLNHDAMYWYRQDPGQGLRLIYYSQIVNDFQKGDIAEGYSVSREKKESFPLTVTSAQKNPTAFYLCASRYDSGQGREQFFGPGTRLTVL.

The chain carries TRBV2 and TRBJ2-7; perhaps TRBD1 as D (6 bases). Germline lookup yields CDR1 SNHLY and CDR2 FYNNEI. The CDR3 is 13 amino acids. V lost 6 bases and J 1 base, leaving 10 bases between the germline ends. Here the CDR3 reads CASSRTASYEQYF. For the CDR3, the DNA is TGTGCCAGCAGCCGGACAGCTTCCTACGAGCAGTACTTC.

This chain joins TRBV5-6 and TRBJ2-7; no clear D. The V gene lost 4 bases and the J gene lost 4 bases, with 18 bases spanning the gap. This CDR3 spans 15 amino acids. Per germline, CDR1 SGHDT and CDR2 YYEEEE. DNA for the CDR3: TGTGCCAGCAGCCCCGGTGGAGACTCCTCATACGAGCAGTACTTC. Its protein is CASSPGGDSSYEQYF. Filled out from reference TRBV5-6 and TRBJ2-7, the complete variable domain reads DAGVTQSPTHLIKTRGQQVTLRCSPKSGHDTVSWYQQALGQGPQFIFQYYEEEERQRGNFPDRFSGHQFPNYSSELNVNALLLGDSALYLCASSPGGDSSYEQYFGPGTRLTVT.

The chain joins TRBV27 to TRBJ2-7, with D unresolved. CDR1 and CDR2 (germline): MNHEY, SMNVEV (reference sequence). This CDR3 has 14 amino acids. V was shortened by 1 base and J by 0 bases, with 7 bases between the two germline ends. This CDR3 is CASSLWPDSYEQYF. Here the CDR3 DNA reads TGTGCCAGCAGTTTATGGCCAGACTCCTACGAGCAGTACTTC.

This clone was detected only a few times. J is TRBJ2-6 and V is TRBV11-1; no definite D call. Trimming removed 3 bases at V and 4 bases at J, with 10 bases between. The CDR3 totals 15 residues. Germline CDR1 SGHAT, CDR2 FQDESV (reference sequence). In DNA, the CDR3 is TGTGCCAGCAGCTTTTCGGGTACAGGGGCCAACGTCCTGACTTTC. It encodes CASSFSGTGANVLTF.

The V and J genes are TRBV5-4 and TRBJ2-3; 9 bases match TRBD1. After removal of 2 bases from V and 2 bases from J, the junction contained 6 bases not matched to a gene. Germline-derived CDR1 and CDR2 are SGHNT and YYREEE (reference sequence). This CDR3 spans 16 amino acids. The CDR3 loop is CASSLGQGRSTDTQYF. In DNA, the CDR3 is TGTGCCAGCAGCTTAGGACAGGGGAGATCCACAGATACGCAGTATTTT. Filled out from reference TRBV5-4 and TRBJ2-3, the complete variable domain reads ETGVTQSPTHLIKTRGQQVTLRCSSQSGHNTVSWYQQALGQGPQFIFQYYREEENGRGNFPPRFSGLQFPNYSSELNVNALELDDSALYLCASSLGQGRSTDTQYFGPGTRLTVL.

The rearrangement links TRBV10-3 to TRBJ1-1; the D gene is possibly TRBD1 (5 bases). Germline V gene lookup returns CDR1 ENHRY and CDR2 SYGVKD. Trimming left V 0 bases short and J 10 bases short, with 12 bases between. The CDR3 loop spans 13 amino acids. The chain's CDR3 is CAISESTAYGAFF. Written as DNA, the CDR3 is TGTGCCATCAGTGAGTCGACAGCCTACGGAGCTTTCTTT.

This clone appeared a few times. This chain links TRBV4-2 with TRBJ2-7, with 8 positions matching TRBD2. Germline V gives CDR1 LGHNA, CDR2 YNFKEQ. The length of the CDR3 is 17 residues. The V gene end was trimmed by 0 bases and the J gene end by 2 bases; junction bases not matched to a gene: 9. This chain's CDR3 is CASSQDGEAGVAYEQYF. CDR3 DNA sequence: TGTGCCAGCAGCCAAGATGGGGAAGCGGGAGTGGCCTACGAGCAGTACTTC.

The chain links TRBV30 to TRBJ1-4; 7 nucleotides line up with TRBD1. The ends lost 4 bases at V and 4 bases at J; junction bases unmatched: 9. Germline V lookup: CDR1 GTSNPN, CDR2 SVGIG (reference sequence). This CDR3 has 15 residues. DNA of the CDR3: TGTGCCTGGACAAGGGGGCAGGGGTTTAATGAAAAACTGTTTTTT. Translated: CAWTRGQGFNEKLFF.

J is TRBJ2-3 and V is TRBV4-1, with a weak D call TRBD1 (6 bases). The V end lost 1 base, the J end lost 3 bases, and 8 bases lay between the germline ends. The CDR3 contains 14 residues. Germline CDR1 is MGHRA and CDR2 is YSYEKL. The CDR3 DNA follows: TGCGCCAGCAGCCAAGCGCAGGGGACAGATACGCAGTATTTT. Residues: CASSQAQGTDTQYF.

The chain links TRBV5-6 to TRBJ1-1; D is uncertain. V was shortened by 1 base and J by 1 base, with 11 bases between the two germline ends. This CDR3 contains 15 residues. Germline V CDR1 and CDR2: SGHDT, YYEEEE. CDR3 coding DNA: TGTGCCAGCAGCTTGTTTAATGGGCAGAACACTGAAGCTTTCTTT. Amino acid sequence: CASSLFNGQNTEAFF.

This clone was found once. The chain links TRBV7-2 to TRBJ1-2; D possibly corresponds to TRBD1 (5 bases). The CDR3 has 13 amino acids. Germline V gene data show CDR1 as SGHTA and CDR2 as FQGNSA. V shed 5 bases and J shed 3 bases, with 10 bases lying between them. The CDR3 here is CASSPRGDYGYTF. The CDR3 nucleotides read TGTGCCAGCAGCCCCCGGGGGGACTATGGCTACACCTTC.

DNA for the CDR3: TGCGCCAGCAGCTTGTATGGGACAGGGGGGAACGAGCAGTACTTC. Translated, it gives CASSLYGTGGNEQYF. The V call is TRBV5-1, the J call TRBJ2-7; 11 positions match TRBD1. Germline V CDR1 and CDR2: SGHRS, YFSETQ. V lost 1 base to trimming and J lost 5 bases; unmatched junction nucleotides: 5. This CDR3 contains 15 residues.

This clone was seen just once. The V gene is TRBV5-4, the J gene TRBJ2-1; 8 positions match TRBD1. Trimming removed 2 bases from V and 9 bases from J; junction bases left unmatched: 4. This CDR3 spans 13 amino acids. CDR1 is SGHNT and CDR2 is YYREEE in the germline V gene (reference sequence). CDR3 loop: CASSFQGAVEQFF. CDR3 DNA: TGTGCCAGCAGCTTCCAGGGGGCTGTTGAGCAGTTCTTC.

The chain employs TRBV7-9 and TRBJ1-1; D not certain. This CDR3 spans 14 amino acids. CDR1 is SEHNR and CDR2 is FQNEAQ in the germline V gene (reference sequence). Trimming took off 1 base at V and 0 bases at J, with 6 bases between the two ends. This CDR3 is CASSLETLNTEAFF. CDR3 sequence (DNA): TGTGCCAGCAGCTTAGAGACACTGAACACTGAAGCTTTCTTT.